Below are 19 T cell receptor beta chains sequenced from a single sample in a study of T cell responses to AZD1222 COVID-19 vaccine. Using immunoSEQ multiplex PCR, the repertoire was profiled, and TCRdb retains in-frame clones only, with some absent. The sample carries roughly 140,000 clones, over 70% recorded once. This material consisted of peripheral blood, taken 28 days after the second AZD1222 dose. The receptors derive from an adult who received the AZD1222 COVID-19 vaccine.

The chain joins TRBV19 to TRBJ2-5; D is unresolved. The V and J ends lost 5 bases and 4 bases respectively, with 14 bases between them. The CDR3 has 14 residues. Germline V gene data show CDR1 as LNHDA and CDR2 as SQIVND (reference sequence). The CDR3 spells CASSPSLRGETQYF. In nucleotides, the CDR3 is TGTGCCAGTAGTCCCTCCCTCCGAGGAGAGACCCAGTACTTC.

This clone was recorded once. The genes are TRBV28 and TRBJ2-2, with D perhaps TRBD1 (7 bases). The germline V gene encodes CDR1 MDHEN and CDR2 SYDVKM. V dropped 5 bases and J dropped 4 bases, with 17 bases sitting between them. This CDR3 spans 16 amino acids. The CDR3 DNA sequence: TGTGCCAGCAGTCCCCTGGCAGGGGGAGGCACCGGGGAGCTGTTTTTT. It encodes CASSPLAGGGTGELFF.

The V call is TRBV7-3, the J call TRBJ2-2; TRBD2 aligns across 13 bases. The germline CDR1 and CDR2 sequences are SGHTA and FQGTGA. After removal of 5 bases from V and 4 bases from J, the junction contained 4 bases not matched to a gene. The CDR3 contains 16 residues. CDR3 residues: CASSPGLAGTTGELFF. The DNA of the CDR3 is TGTGCCAGCAGCCCGGGACTAGCGGGAACCACCGGGGAGCTGTTTTTT.

The J gene is TRBJ1-2, the V gene TRBV11-2; D may be TRBD1 (5 bases). CDR1 and CDR2 (germline): SGHAT, FQNNGV. The CDR3 is made up of 14 amino acids. The V gene lost 1 base and the J gene lost 8 bases, with 14 bases spanning the gap. The DNA for the CDR3 is TGTGCCAGCAGCTTAGTGCCCGGGGCGCGCGGCTACACCTTC. Amino acid sequence: CASSLVPGARGYTF. Together with reference TRBV11-2 and TRBJ1-2, the CDR3 gives the full variable domain: EAGVAQSPRYKIIEKRQSVAFWCNPISGHATLYWYQQILGQGPKLLIQFQNNGVVDDSQLPKDRFSAERLKGVDSTLKIQPAKLEDSAVYLCASSLVPGARGYTFGSGTRLTVV.

This sequence joins TRBV5-4 and TRBJ1-4, with TRBD1 matching over 7 bases. The CDR3 has 14 residues. J was trimmed by 7 bases and V by 3 bases; bases with no gene match: 6. Germline values: CDR1 SGHNT, CDR2 YYREEE (reference sequence). CDR3 amino acids: CASSSPRDSEKLFF. The DNA for the CDR3 is TGTGCCAGCAGCTCACCAAGGGACAGTGAAAAACTGTTTTTT.

The V and J genes are TRBV5-4 and TRBJ2-2; D remains ambiguous. Trimming pared 2 bases from V and 8 bases from J, leaving 16 bases between. The V gene's germline CDR1 is SGHNT and CDR2 YYREEE (reference sequence). The CDR3 loop spans 15 amino acids. CDR3 residues: CASSFETVSTGELFF. The CDR3, as DNA: TGTGCCAGCAGCTTCGAAACTGTCTCCACTGGGGAGCTGTTTTTT.

The chain is built from TRBV9 and TRBJ1-1; TRBD1 matches 7 bases. The CDR3 runs 14 residues. Germline CDR1 and CDR2: SGDLS and YYNGEE. Germline trimming cut 3 bases from V and 11 bases from J; bases unmatched to any gene: 13. CDR3 DNA: TGTGCCAGCAGCGCCCGACAGGGTCGGGGAGCGGCTTTCTTT. Translated, it gives CASSARQGRGAAFF.

The gene calls are TRBV7-2 and TRBJ2-7, with TRBD1 matching 9 bases. Germline V gene lookup returns CDR1 SGHTA and CDR2 FQGNSA. There are 15 residues in the CDR3. V was clipped by 4 bases and J by 5 bases; unmatched bases: 9. CDR3 coding DNA: TGTGCCAGCAGCTCGGGCTACGGGACAGGGAACGAGCAGTACTTC. The encoded protein is CASSSGYGTGNEQYF. The full variable domain, rest sourced from reference TRBV7-2 and TRBJ2-7, is GAGVSQSPSNKVTEKGKDVELRCDPISGHTALYWYRQSLGQGLEFLIYFQGNSAPDKSGLPSDRFSAERTGGSVSTLTIQRTQQEDSAVYLCASSSGYGTGNEQYFGPGTRLTVT.

This chain uses TRBV10-3 with TRBJ1-3; D might be TRBD1 (5 bases). The germline V gene has CDR1 ENHRY and CDR2 SYGVKD. The CDR3 totals 16 residues. Trimming stripped 5 bases from V and 1 base from J, with 15 bases between. The CDR3 DNA is TGTGCCATCAGTACCGGGACCATCGGATCTGGAAACACCATATATTTT. Its translation is CAISTGTIGSGNTIYF.

The chain uses TRBV7-9 and TRBJ2-3; possible D gene TRBD2, 5 bases. The V end lost 3 bases, the J end lost 2 bases, and 21 bases lay between the germline ends. The CDR3 loop spans 18 amino acids. In germline, CDR1 is SEHNR, CDR2 FQNEAQ (reference sequence). CDR3 loop: CASSFTGFAGRNTDTQYF. CDR3 nucleotides: TGTGCCAGCAGCTTTACTGGCTTTGCGGGCCGAAACACAGATACGCAGTATTTT.

The V and J genes are TRBV27 and TRBJ2-3; the D is unclear. With 5 bases removed from V and 4 bases from J, the gap between germline ends came to 13 bases. Germline V gives CDR1 MNHEY, CDR2 SMNVEV (reference sequence). The CDR3 totals 14 residues. CDR3 in amino acids: CASSPPHRADTQYF. As DNA, the CDR3 is TGTGCCAGCAGTCCTCCCCACCGGGCAGATACGCAGTATTTT.

The rearrangement links TRBV4-3 to TRBJ2-1; D might be TRBD1 (5 bases). CDR1 is LGHNA, CDR2 YSLEER, per germline. The CDR3 sequence is 15 residues long. Trimming removed 0 bases at V and 6 bases at J, with 12 bases between. The chain's CDR3 is CASSQELGLGNEQFF. In nucleotides, the CDR3 is TGCGCCAGCAGCCAAGAATTGGGGCTGGGCAATGAGCAGTTCTTC.

The chain employs TRBV4-3 and TRBJ2-2; D uncertain. This CDR3 is 14 amino acids long. The germline gives CDR1 LGHNA, CDR2 YSLEER. With 1 base removed from V and 4 bases from J, the gap between germline ends came to 7 bases. CDR3 sequence reads: CASSQVETTGELFF. CDR3 DNA: TGCGCCAGCAGCCAAGTGGAGACCACCGGGGAGCTGTTTTTT.

The chain uses TRBV28 and TRBJ1-2; TRBD1 might be the D (5 bases). Germline loops: CDR1 MDHEN, CDR2 SYDVKM. Trimming removed 3 bases from V and 4 bases from J, with 9 bases in between. The CDR3 is made up of 13 amino acids. The CDR3, as DNA: TGTGCCAGCAGTTTCGGGGGTGGCTATGGCTACACCTTC. Its translation: CASSFGGGYGYTF.

This rearrangement joins TRBV6-6 to TRBJ1-5; D is perhaps TRBD1 (5 bases). V was pared by 5 bases and J by 6 bases, with 14 bases between. This CDR3 region has 14 residues. The V gene's germline CDR1 is MNHNY and CDR2 SVGAGI (reference sequence). CDR3 nucleotides: TGTGCCAGCAGTCTAGGACAACCCGCTCAGCCCCAGCATTTT. Protein product: CASSLGQPAQPQHF.

The genes are TRBV6-2 or TRBV6-3 and TRBJ2-7; D is perhaps TRBD2 (5 bases). CDR3 size: 16 residues. CDR1 is MNHEY, CDR2 SVGEGT, per germline. V gave up 0 bases and J gave up 0 bases, with 12 bases separating them. The CDR3 sequence: CASSYSSAHHSYEQYF. CDR3 in DNA: TGTGCCAGCAGTTACTCTAGCGCCCATCACTCCTACGAGCAGTACTTC.

The CDR3 DNA follows: TGTGCCAGCGCCAAGGGGGATGGCTACACCTTC. Its translation: CASAKGDGYTF. The chain joins TRBV6-5 to TRBJ1-2; maybe TRBD1 (6 bases). V lost 8 bases and J 6 bases, leaving 10 bases between the germline ends. Germline assignment: CDR1 MNHEY and CDR2 SVGAGI. This CDR3 region has 11 residues.

The chain carries TRBV7-8 and TRBJ2-2; 13 bases match TRBD2. The CDR3 has 16 amino acids. The junction had 7 bases not matched to a gene; V was cut back by 5 bases and J by 7 bases. Germline V lookup: CDR1 SGHVS, CDR2 FQNEAQ. The CDR3 loop reads CASSQRTSGSFGELFF. The DNA of the CDR3 is TGTGCCAGCAGCCAACGGACTAGCGGGAGTTTCGGGGAGCTGTTTTTT.

A few counts support this clone. V gene TRBV20-1 combines with J gene TRBJ2-4; D possibly corresponds to TRBD1 (7 bases). Germline assignment: CDR1 DFQATT and CDR2 SNEGSKA (reference sequence). V dropped 3 bases and J dropped 5 bases, with 14 bases sitting between them. This CDR3 is 14 amino acids long. The DNA for the CDR3 is TGCAGTGCTAGTGGGGGCAGGGGGGAAAACATTCAGTACTTC. Encoded protein: CSASGGRGENIQYF.